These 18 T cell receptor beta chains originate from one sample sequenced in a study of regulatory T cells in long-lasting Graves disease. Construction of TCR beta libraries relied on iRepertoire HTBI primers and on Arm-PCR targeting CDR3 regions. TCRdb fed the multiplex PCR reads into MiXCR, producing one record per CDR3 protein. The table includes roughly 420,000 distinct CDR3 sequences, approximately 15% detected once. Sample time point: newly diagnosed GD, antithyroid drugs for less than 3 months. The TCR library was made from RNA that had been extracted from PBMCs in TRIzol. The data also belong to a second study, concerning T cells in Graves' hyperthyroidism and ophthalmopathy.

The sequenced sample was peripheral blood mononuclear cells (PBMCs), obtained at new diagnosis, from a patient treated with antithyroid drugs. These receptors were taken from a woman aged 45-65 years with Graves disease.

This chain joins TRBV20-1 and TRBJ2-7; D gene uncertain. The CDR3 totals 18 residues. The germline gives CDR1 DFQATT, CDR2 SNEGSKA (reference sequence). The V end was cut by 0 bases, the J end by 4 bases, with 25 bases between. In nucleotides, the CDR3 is TGCAGTGCTAGAGATGTACCCCGGGTCTCCTCTTTCTCGTACGAGCAGTACTTC. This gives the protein CSARDVPRVSSFSYEQYF.

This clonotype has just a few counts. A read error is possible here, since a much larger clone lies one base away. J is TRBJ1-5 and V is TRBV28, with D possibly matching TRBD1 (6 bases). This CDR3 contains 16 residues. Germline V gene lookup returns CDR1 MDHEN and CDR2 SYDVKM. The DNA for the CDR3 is TGTGCCAGCAGTTTATGGCAGGGGATGGGGAAACAGCCCCAGCTTTTT. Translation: CASSLWQGMGKQPQLF.

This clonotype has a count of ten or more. CDR3 nucleotides: TGTGCCAGCAGTTTAGGACTAGCGGGAGCCTACGAGCAGTACTTC. Amino acids: CASSLGLAGAYEQYF. The gene calls are TRBV28 and TRBJ2-7; TRBD2 matches at 13 bases. Germline values: CDR1 MDHEN, CDR2 SYDVKM. The trim removed 2 bases at V and 2 bases at J, leaving 0 bases unmatched. This CDR3 has 15 residues.

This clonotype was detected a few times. The CDR3 sequence: CASSFLFSTSGRITEHQETQYF. The CDR3, as DNA: TGTGCCAGCAGTTTTTTATTTTCGACTAGCGGGAGGATCACAGAACACCAAGAGACCCAGTACTTC. The chain employs TRBV28 and TRBJ2-5, with TRBD2 identical over 13 bases. Unmatched junction bases numbered 19, after V lost 3 bases and J lost 0 bases. CDR3 size: 22 residues. The V gene's germline CDR1 is MDHEN and CDR2 SYDVKM.

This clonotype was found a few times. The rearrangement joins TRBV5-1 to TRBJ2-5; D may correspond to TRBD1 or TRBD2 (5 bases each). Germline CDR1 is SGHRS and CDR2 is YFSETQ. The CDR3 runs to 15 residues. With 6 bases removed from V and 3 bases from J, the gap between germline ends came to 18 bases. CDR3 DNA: TGCGCCAGCAAAAGGGCCACCGGGACGGAAGAGACCCAGTACTTC. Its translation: CASKRATGTEETQYF.

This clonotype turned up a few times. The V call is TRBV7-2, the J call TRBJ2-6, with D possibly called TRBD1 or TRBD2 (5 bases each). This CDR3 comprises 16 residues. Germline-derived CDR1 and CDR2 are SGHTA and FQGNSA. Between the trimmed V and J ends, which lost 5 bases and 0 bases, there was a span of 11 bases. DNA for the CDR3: TGTGCCAGCAGCGCGACCGGGACCTCTGGGGCCAACGTCCTGACTTTC. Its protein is CASSATGTSGANVLTF.

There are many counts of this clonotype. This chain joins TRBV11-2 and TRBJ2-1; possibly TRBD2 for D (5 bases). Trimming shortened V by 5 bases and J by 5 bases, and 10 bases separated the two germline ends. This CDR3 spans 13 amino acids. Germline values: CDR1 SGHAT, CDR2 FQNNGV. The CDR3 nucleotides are TGTGCCAGCAGCCGCGACTATAACAATGAGCAGTTCTTC. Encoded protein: CASSRDYNNEQFF.

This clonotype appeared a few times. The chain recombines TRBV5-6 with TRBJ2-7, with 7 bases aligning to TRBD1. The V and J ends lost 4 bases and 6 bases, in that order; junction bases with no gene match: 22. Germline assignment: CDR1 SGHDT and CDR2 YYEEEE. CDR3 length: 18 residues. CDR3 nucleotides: TGTGCCAGCAGCCTTGCCAGAATATTCGACAGGGTGTCAGGCGAGCAGTACTTC. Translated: CASSLARIFDRVSGEQYF.

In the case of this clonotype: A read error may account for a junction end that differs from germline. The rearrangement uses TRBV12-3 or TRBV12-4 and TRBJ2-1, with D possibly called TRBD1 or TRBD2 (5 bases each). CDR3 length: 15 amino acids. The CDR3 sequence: CASSPGNGAYNKQFF. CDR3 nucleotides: TGTGCCAGCAGTCCAGGGAACGGGGCCTACAATAAGCAGTTCTTC.

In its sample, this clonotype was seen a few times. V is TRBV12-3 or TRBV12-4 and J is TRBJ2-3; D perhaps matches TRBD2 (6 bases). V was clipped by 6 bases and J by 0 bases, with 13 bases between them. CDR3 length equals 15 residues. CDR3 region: CASSRYSGSTDTQYF. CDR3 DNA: TGTGCCAGCAGCCGTTATAGCGGCAGCACAGATACGCAGTATTTT.

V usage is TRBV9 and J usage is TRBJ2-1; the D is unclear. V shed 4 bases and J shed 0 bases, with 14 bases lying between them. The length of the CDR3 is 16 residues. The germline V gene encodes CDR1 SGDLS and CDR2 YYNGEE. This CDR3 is CASSSPLNSSYNEQFF. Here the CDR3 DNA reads TGTGCCAGCAGCTCTCCTCTCAACTCCTCCTACAATGAGCAGTTCTTC.

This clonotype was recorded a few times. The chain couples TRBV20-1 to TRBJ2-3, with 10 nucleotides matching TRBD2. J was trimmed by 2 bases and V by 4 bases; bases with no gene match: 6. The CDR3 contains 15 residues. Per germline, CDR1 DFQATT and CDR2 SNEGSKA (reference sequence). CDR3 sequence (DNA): TGCAGTGCTACCAGCGGACTAGCGGCCACAGATACGCAGTATTTT. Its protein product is CSATSGLAATDTQYF.

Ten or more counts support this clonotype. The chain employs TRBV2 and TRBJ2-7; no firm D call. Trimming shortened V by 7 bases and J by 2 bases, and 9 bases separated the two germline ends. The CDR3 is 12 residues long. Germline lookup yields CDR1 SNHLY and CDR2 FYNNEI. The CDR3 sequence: CASTAAAYEQYF. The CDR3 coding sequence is TGTGCCAGCACGGCCGCCGCCTACGAGCAGTACTTC.

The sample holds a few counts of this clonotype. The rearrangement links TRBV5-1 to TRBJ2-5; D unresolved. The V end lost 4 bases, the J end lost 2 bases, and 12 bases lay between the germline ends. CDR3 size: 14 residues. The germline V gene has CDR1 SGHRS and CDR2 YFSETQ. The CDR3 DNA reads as TGCGCCAGCAGCCTTGTGCTGGATCAAGAGACCCAGTACTTC. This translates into CASSLVLDQETQYF.

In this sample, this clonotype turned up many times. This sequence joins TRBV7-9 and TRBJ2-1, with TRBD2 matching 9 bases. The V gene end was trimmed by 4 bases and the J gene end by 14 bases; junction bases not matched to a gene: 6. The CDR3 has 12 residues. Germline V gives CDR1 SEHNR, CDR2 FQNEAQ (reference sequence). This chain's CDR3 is CASSSTGTSKFF. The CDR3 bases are TGTGCCAGCAGCTCAACCGGGACTAGCAAGTTCTTC.

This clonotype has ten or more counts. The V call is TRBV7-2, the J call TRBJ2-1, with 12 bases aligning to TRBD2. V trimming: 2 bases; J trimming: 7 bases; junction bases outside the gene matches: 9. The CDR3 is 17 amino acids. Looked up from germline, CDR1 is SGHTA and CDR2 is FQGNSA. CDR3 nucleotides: TGTGCCAGCAGCTTACAGCCTGGACTAGCGGGACTAAATGAGCAGTTCTTC. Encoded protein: CASSLQPGLAGLNEQFF.

The CDR3, as DNA: TGTGCCAGCAGTTTATCTCAGGGGGGTGCCTACGAGCAGTACTTC. It translates to CASSLSQGGAYEQYF. The chain couples TRBV27 to TRBJ2-7, with D tentatively TRBD1 (7 bases). The germline V gene has CDR1 MNHEY and CDR2 SMNVEV (reference sequence). The CDR3 sequence is 15 residues long. Trimming took off 0 bases at V and 2 bases at J, with 11 bases between the two ends.

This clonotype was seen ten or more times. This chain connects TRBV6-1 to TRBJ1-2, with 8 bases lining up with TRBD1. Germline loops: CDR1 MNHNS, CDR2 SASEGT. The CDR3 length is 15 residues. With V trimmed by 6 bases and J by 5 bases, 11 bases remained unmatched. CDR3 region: CASSQTGARWYGYTF. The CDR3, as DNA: TGTGCCAGCAGCCAGACAGGGGCCAGGTGGTATGGCTACACCTTC.